This T cell receptor beta chain was identified during a study of cytomegalovirus exposure and HLA in healthy donors (dated by TCRdb to 2017 to 2019). Concerning the study at large: An earlier analysis of approximately 550 of the donors reported approximately 290 Gb of sequence data and approximately 110 million unique TCR beta sequences from approximately 180 million T cells. An early release covering 550 to 650 HLA-typed donors comprised around 300 gigabases of sequencing data and around 80 million unique TCR sequences. Of the approximately 370 genotyped donors, over 80% were placed in the genetic ancestry cluster associated with self-reported Caucasian donors. The study was designed to test whether signatures of past pathogen exposure could be identified by cataloging public T cell receptors. The study used immunosequencing to profile the T cell repertoires of 600 to 850 subjects and linked those repertoires to cytomegalovirus serostatus. Along with the approximately 650-subject first cohort, a separate validation cohort of about 110 different subjects was used. To predict cytomegalovirus infection status, the study brought together high-throughput TCR immunosequencing, statistical association of individual TCRs with disease status, and machine learning. A later analysis re-examined previously published TCR beta repertoires from over 500 donors and added high-resolution HLA genotyping to investigate patterns of TCR occurrence. The later analysis used no new phenotypic data to find candidate immune exposures, relying instead on TCR beta sequences and their occurrence across donors. To decide whether each TCR beta V gene segment behaved as functional or pseudogenic, an earlier analysis of over 500 of the donors relied on high-throughput TCR beta sequencing. Alongside the repertoire data, information on donor age, sex, ethnicity and CMV serostatus was compiled. A later genetic analysis used genome-wide SNP genotypes for about 60% of the roughly 700 donors, treating that subset as a discovery cohort. Every repertoire in the discovery cohort had been generated on one and the same sequencing platform. Both class I and class II loci were covered by HLA typing, at four-digit resolution. Typing coverage differed by locus: A, B, C, DRB1 and DQB1 were typed in about 629-640 donors, DQA1 in approximately 520, DPA1 in nearly 610, and DPB1 in 450 to 490. Roughly five DR-DQ haplotypes were treated as single units for association and clustering because of strong linkage in the cohort. Among roughly 400 genotyped donors of the cohort, an average of roughly 230,000 unique TCR beta nucleotide sequences was sequenced per donor, of which 15% to 20% were non-productive. General findings and caveats noted by the study authors: Broadly in line with IMGT annotations, most TCR beta V segments showed up in productive rearrangements about 87% or about 30% of the time in an earlier analysis of 450 to 750 of the donors. According to a later genetic analysis, donors in an Asian-associated ancestry cluster had fewer N-insertions in productive TCRs than the approximately 630-donor mean. Cytomegalovirus status was reported to be diagnosed by the classifier with high specificity and sensitivity in both the original and validation cohorts. A group of highly shared sequence variants was considered likely to be a technical artifact of the sequencing pipeline. V-gene and J-gene trimming of TCR beta chains was associated with a missense DCLRE1C variant in a later genetic analysis, and the association was replicated in an independent cohort. Most CMV-associated TCR beta chains appeared to be HLA-restricted in a later analysis, and the HLA associations seemed to be driven largely by CMV exposure. While some public TCRs were present in many individuals, most TCR sequences turned up only very rarely across donors. The presence/absence analyses assumed that sequencing depth was roughly uniform across donors, and that assumption may not be true. According to a later analysis, TCR association rates differed among HLA loci, with DRB1 alleles showing the most associated TCRs and HLA-C alleles showing the fewest. In the study, around 150 TCR beta chains were listed as associated with cytomegalovirus. In a later analysis, HLA-associated TCR beta chains were found to be more clonally expanded and to have lower generation probabilities than equally common non-associated chains. Because counts were too low, seventeen rarely observed V segments, including chromosome 9 orphons, were excluded from the earlier analysis of fewer than 650 of the donors. Only TCR beta chains were sequenced in this cohort, and the absence of alpha or paired-chain data limited detectable features. A further reported finding was that TCR beta sequences accurately predicted the HLA-A and HLA-B alleles for most subjects in the first cohort. Correlated functional status among segregating V segments might be attributable to linkage disequilibrium, but an unknown experimental factor could not be ruled out. When HLA alleles, especially DR and DQ, strongly co-occurred, TCR associations were difficult to assign to individual alleles. It was suggested by the authors that the approach could potentially be generalized to other disease states and immunological phenotypes. In vitro tests confirmed that three of the cytomegalovirus-associated TCR beta chains recognize cytomegalovirus antigens. A later analysis reported that several top co-occurrence clusters appeared linked to parvovirus B19, influenza, CMV and Epstein-Barr virus. Specific HLA alleles were associated with 15,000 to 20,000 TCR beta sequences at a false discovery rate of 0.05 in a later analysis. Because HLA typing was unavailable for some donors at each locus, only the typed subset was used in association tests. Some IMGT-functional V segments, including TRBV6-2 and TRBV6-3, could not be told apart with the 87-base-pair reads, so those segments were excluded. The only immune exposure information available for the cohort was CMV serostatus.

The library relied on the immunoSEQ multiplex PCR assay. For the multiplex PCR, a mixture combining 60 forward primers for TCR Vbeta segments and 13 reverse primers for TCR Jbeta segments was used. The CDR3 region of rearranged TCR beta genes was amplified from genomic DNA by a multiplex PCR assay. The amplified TCR beta libraries were sequenced on the Illumina HiSeq System as 87-base-pair reads. The study's processing was this. Across the 670 or so repertoires, a later analysis counted 75 million to 90 million unique TCR beta chains, around 11 million of which were shared by at least two donors. Raw reads were error-corrected and collapsed into unique sequences by a nearest-neighbor algorithm in which closely related sequences were merged to remove PCR and sequencing errors. Alignment of CDR3 sequences to IMGT reference sequences was used to assign V, D and J gene segments. Each retained sequence needed at least a six-nucleotide match to both a V gene segment and a J gene segment. Rearrangements were called productive when the CDR3 lacked stop codons and stayed in frame with V and J; all others were non-productive. Following IMGT convention, CDR3 was defined as the stretch from the second conserved V-encoded cysteine up to the conserved J-encoded phenylalanine. The earlier analysis of some 580 of the donors excluded any sequence lacking an unambiguous match to a single V gene segment. An earlier analysis of 550 to 650 of the donors classified V segments as functional when productive rearrangements were above 56.7% and as segregating when the standard deviation between donors was above 5%. A statistical classification framework was developed to diagnose cytomegalovirus status using the catalog of TCR beta chain sequences. V and J gene assignment, in a later analysis, came from comparing TCR nucleotide sequences with IMGT/GENE-DB human TR gene sequences. A later analysis assigned CDR3 sequences and most-parsimonious VDJ recombination scenarios with the TCRdist pipeline. A later analysis defined each TCR beta chain by its CDR3 amino acid sequence plus V-gene family, and excluded reads lacking a unique V-gene family. In a later analysis, 500 to 650 highly shared, low-generation-probability nucleotide sequences were removed to address suspected cross-contamination and a sequencing artifact. In a later analysis, a clonal expansion index for each public chain was calculated from normalized within-repertoire ranks of inferred template counts. In a later analysis, generation probabilities were computed using a VDJ recombination model fitted to out-of-frame rearrangements, and the results were checked against IGoR. In a later analysis, TCR-TCR, TCR-HLA and TCR-CMV co-occurrence was scored with hypergeometric tests, and a repertoire-size bias correction was applied to TCR pairs. To estimate false discovery rates, a later analysis permuted the HLA or CMV assignments 20 times. A later analysis grouped co-occurring TCRs with DBSCAN, adding TCRdist sequence similarity when clustering within HLA-allele-positive subsets. Co-occurrence clustering excluded repertoires with fewer than 30,000 or more than 120,000 public chains, plus five with anomalous nucleotide sharing. The immuneACCESS repertoire file appears here via TCRdb, limited to in-frame rearrangements. These files lack a portion of the clones; in checked studies, under half of the deficit traces to unresolved V genes, and the cause of the others is not known. V and J calls and clone size are given by that table; D and trimming were obtained from the DNA. For this sample there are 150,000 to 200,000 clones; about 77% appear just once. Around 2.3% of the sample lies in the top ten.

The cohort consisted of hundreds of healthy bone marrow donors. At the time of sampling, every cohort member was nominally healthy, though immune exposures that went unrecorded were likely present. The donor tested CMV seropositive and was one of the 289 seropositive cohort members. A peripheral blood sample was collected from each donor, and TCR beta sequencing was performed on peripheral blood mononuclear cells. The Qiagen DNeasy Blood Extraction Kit was used to extract genomic DNA from the blood cell samples. V was cut back by 4 bases and J by 0 bases, leaving a gap of 13 bases between them. Looking up the germline V gene yields CDR1 SGHTS and CDR2 YDEGEE. From the cysteine up to the phenylalanine, the CDR3 has a length of 15 residues. Only CDR3 DNA is held: 45 bases, read in frame from base 1. In its sample, this clone was seen once. No cognate antigen has been identified for it. No much larger clone is present one base from it, and per-base qualities are unavailable.

Recombination joined TRBV5-8 with TRBJ1-1; D gene: possibly TRBD1, on 5 matching bases. The sample consisted of PBMCs. The TCR sequence derives from a woman aged 25-40 years in good health and CMV-seropositive. The bases are TGTGCCAGCAGCCAGGACATACTAATGAACACTGAAGCTTTCTTT. Its translation is CASSQDILMNTEAFF.